Presented here are 18 T cell receptor beta chains from one specimen sequenced in a study of T cell repertoires in cytomegalovirus infection. No antigen has been assigned to these receptors. TCRdb processed the reads anew with MiXCR; each CDR3 protein has one entry. The sample contains some 130,000 distinct CDR3 sequences, roughly 25% of which appear only once. The sequenced sample consisted of PBMCs, sequenced either directly or after in vitro stimulation (not recorded which). The origin of the receptors is a human donor in good health (CMV status not recorded). Some clones in this sample may be carry-over from other donors' samples.

This clonotype was seen ten or more times. The gene calls are TRBV7-8 and TRBJ2-7; the D is unclear. V lost 1 base to trimming and J lost 7 bases, with 8 bases between them. There are 12 residues in the CDR3. The germline V gene has CDR1 SGHVS and CDR2 FQNEAQ. In DNA form, the CDR3 reads TGTGCCAGCAGCTTAGTCGCCAGGGAGCAGTACGTC. Protein sequence: CASSLVAREQYV.

The V gene is TRBV6-6, the J gene TRBJ2-7; D is unresolved. Germline V gene data show CDR1 as MNHNY and CDR2 as SVGAGI (reference sequence). V lost 5 bases and J 4 bases, leaving 12 bases between the germline ends. The CDR3 is 13 residues long. The CDR3 reads CASSPTTGYEQYF. The DNA of the CDR3 is TGTGCCAGCAGTCCCACGACCGGGTACGAGCAGTACTTC.

The V call is TRBV2, the J call TRBJ1-1, with D uncertain. CDR3 length: 14 residues. Germline CDR1 reads SNHLY; CDR2 reads FYNNEI. Trimming stripped 6 bases from V and 2 bases from J, with 13 bases between. The CDR3 sequence: CASRKRAPNTEAFF. The CDR3 nucleotides are TGTGCCAGCAGAAAAAGGGCACCTAACACTGAAGCTTTCTTT.

CDR3 coding DNA: TGTGCCAGCAGCTCCCAAGTGAACACTGAAGCTTTCTTT. Its protein product is CASSSQVNTEAFF. The chain uses TRBV7-2 and TRBJ1-1, with D uncertain. Looked up from germline, CDR1 is SGHTA and CDR2 is FQGNSA. CDR3 length equals 13 residues. Deletions cut 4 bases from V and 0 bases from J, with 6 bases between.

The chain couples TRBV9 to TRBJ2-7; TRBD1 is a possible D gene (5 bases). Per germline, CDR1 SGDLS and CDR2 YYNGEE. V shed 4 bases and J shed 0 bases, with 14 bases lying between them. This CDR3 is 15 amino acids long. The CDR3 is CASSPTGLSSYEQYF. The CDR3 DNA reads as TGTGCCAGCAGCCCCACAGGCCTGAGCTCCTACGAGCAGTACTTC.

This clonotype was recorded only once. This chain uses TRBV5-4 with TRBJ2-4; D is undetermined. The CDR3 covers 14 residues. The germline CDR1 and CDR2 sequences are SGHNT and YYREEE (reference sequence). V lost 0 bases and J lost 1, with 5 bases in between. The CDR3 DNA is TGTGCCAGCAGCTTGGAGTGGGCCAAAAACATTCAGTACTTC. This encodes CASSLEWAKNIQYF.

The rearrangement joins TRBV7-2 to TRBJ2-5; D assignment may be TRBD1 or TRBD2 (6 bases each). Germline assignment: CDR1 SGHTA and CDR2 FQGNSA. V lost 3 bases, J lost 4 bases, and 12 bases lay in between. The CDR3 contains 14 residues. CDR3 loop: CASSFLGGGETQYF. In DNA form, the CDR3 reads TGTGCCAGCAGCTTTCTCGGGGGCGGAGAGACCCAGTACTTC.

The gene calls are TRBV7-6 and TRBJ2-1, with TRBD2 matching over 10 bases. The V segment lost 6 bases and the J segment 6 bases; nucleotides outside the gene matches: 14. Germline CDR1 is SGHVS and CDR2 is FNYEAQ. The length of the CDR3 is 17 residues. The CDR3 coding sequence is TGTGCCAGCAGTCCCCGGTTCGGACTAGCGGAGGCCAATGAGCAGTTCTTC. The encoded protein is CASSPRFGLAEANEQFF.

This clonotype was counted many times. CDR3 loop: CASSLLAGGTDTQYF. CDR3 nucleotide sequence: TGTGCCAGCAGCTTACTAGCGGGGGGCACAGATACGCAGTATTTT. V is TRBV5-6 and J is TRBJ2-3; 11 nucleotides match TRBD2. V dropped 2 bases and J dropped 1; count of bases not matched to a gene: 0. CDR1 is SGHDT and CDR2 is YYEEEE in the germline V gene. The CDR3 is 15 amino acids.

At least ten counts were recorded for this clonotype. The chain has TRBV7-8 and TRBJ1-1; TRBD1 might be the D (5 bases). CDR1 and CDR2 from the germline V gene are SGHVS and FQNEAQ. V lost 2 bases and J 1 base, leaving 14 bases between the germline ends. The CDR3 has 16 residues. The CDR3 DNA reads as TGTGCCAGCAGCTTACTCGACAGACAATCGAACACTGAAGCTTTCTTT. Protein sequence: CASSLLDRQSNTEAFF.

This chain uses TRBV30 with TRBJ2-4; perhaps TRBD1 as D (5 bases). The CDR3 spans 14 residues. In germline, CDR1 is GTSNPN, CDR2 SVGIG (reference sequence). Trimming stripped 2 bases from V and 0 bases from J, with 8 bases between. CDR3 residues: CAWSSGLAKNIQYF. In nucleotides, the CDR3 is TGTGCCTGGAGTTCAGGGCTAGCCAAAAACATTCAGTACTTC.

This clonotype was picked up a small number of times. V and J are TRBV6-6 and TRBJ2-2; D gene uncertain. Germline V gene sequence: CDR1 MNHNY, CDR2 SVGAGI (reference sequence). The CDR3 is 15 amino acids. Trimming removed 6 bases from V and 3 bases from J, with 14 bases in between. The CDR3 is CASRELDGYTGELFF. The CDR3 DNA follows: TGTGCCAGCAGGGAATTGGACGGTTACACCGGGGAGCTGTTTTTT.

This clonotype was observed a few times. This rearrangement joins TRBV6-6 to TRBJ2-1; 10 nucleotides align to TRBD2. J was trimmed by 2 bases and V by 8 bases; bases with no gene match: 6. This CDR3 comprises 15 residues. Germline V gene data show CDR1 as MNHNY and CDR2 as SVGAGI (reference sequence). The CDR3 DNA follows: TGTGCCAGCTGGAGCGGGAGGGCCCCCTACAATGAGCAGTTCTTC. Translated, it gives CASWSGRAPYNEQFF.

This clonotype was detected a few times. V usage is TRBV5-1 and J usage is TRBJ1-2; TRBD1 aligns across 7 bases. The CDR3 sequence is 14 residues long. Germline CDR1 is SGHRS and CDR2 is YFSETQ. V trimming: 0 bases; J trimming: 3 bases; junction bases outside the gene matches: 2. The CDR3: CASSLDGQDYGYTF. CDR3 in DNA: TGCGCCAGCAGCTTGGATGGACAGGACTATGGCTACACCTTC.

This chain connects TRBV20-1 to TRBJ2-5; D may be TRBD2 (7 bases). The germline CDR1 and CDR2 sequences are DFQATT and SNEGSKA (reference sequence). V lost 0 bases to trimming and J lost 2 bases, with 13 bases between them. There are 15 residues in the CDR3. The CDR3 nucleotides read TGCAGTGCTAGAGATAGGGGGGGGGTTCAAGAGACCCAGTACTTC. Translated: CSARDRGGVQETQYF.

The CDR3 protein is CASRFDGSTTQYF. Here the CDR3 DNA reads TGTGCCAGCAGATTTGACGGATCTACGACGCAGTACTTC. The gene calls are TRBV28 and TRBJ2-7; D gene uncertain. The ends were cut back, 6 bases at V and 9 bases at J, with 18 bases in the middle. CDR1 and CDR2 from the germline V gene are MDHEN and SYDVKM. The length of the CDR3 is 13 residues.

This clonotype has a count of ten or more. The chain has TRBV6-2 or TRBV6-3 and TRBJ1-1; D gene ambiguous. The V gene's germline CDR1 is MNHEY and CDR2 SVGEGT. V shed 4 bases and J shed 1 base, with 10 bases lying between them. This CDR3 is 14 amino acids long. This CDR3 is CASSLRAGNTEAFF. The DNA for the CDR3 is TGTGCCAGCAGTTTGAGGGCGGGGAACACTGAAGCTTTCTTT.

The chain recombines TRBV19 with TRBJ2-3; 8 bases are a match to TRBD1. Germline V gene sequence: CDR1 LNHDA, CDR2 SQIVND (reference sequence). This CDR3 is 17 amino acids long. V dropped 9 bases and J dropped 2; count of bases not matched to a gene: 16. The CDR3 loop reads CASRQGPVLSPTDTQYF. DNA of the CDR3: TGTGCCAGCCGACAGGGGCCTGTTCTCAGTCCCACAGATACGCAGTATTTT.